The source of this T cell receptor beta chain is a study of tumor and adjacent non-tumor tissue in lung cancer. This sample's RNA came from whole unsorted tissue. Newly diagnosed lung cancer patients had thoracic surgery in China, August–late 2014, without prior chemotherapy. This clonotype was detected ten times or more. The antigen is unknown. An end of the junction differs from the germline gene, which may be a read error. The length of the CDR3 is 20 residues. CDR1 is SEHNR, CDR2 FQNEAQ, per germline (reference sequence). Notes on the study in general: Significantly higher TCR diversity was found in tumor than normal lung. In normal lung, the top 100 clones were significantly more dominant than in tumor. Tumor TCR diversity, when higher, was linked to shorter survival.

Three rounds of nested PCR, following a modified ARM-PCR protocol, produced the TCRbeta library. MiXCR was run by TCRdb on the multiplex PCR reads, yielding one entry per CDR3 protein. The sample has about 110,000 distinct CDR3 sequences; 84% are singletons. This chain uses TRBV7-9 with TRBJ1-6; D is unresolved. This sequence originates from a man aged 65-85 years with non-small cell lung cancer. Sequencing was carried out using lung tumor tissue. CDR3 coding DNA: TGTGCCAGCAGCGTAGCCACCGGTTTCCCATATAGCTCCTATAATTCACCCCTCCACTTT. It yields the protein CASSVATGFPYSSYNSPLHF.